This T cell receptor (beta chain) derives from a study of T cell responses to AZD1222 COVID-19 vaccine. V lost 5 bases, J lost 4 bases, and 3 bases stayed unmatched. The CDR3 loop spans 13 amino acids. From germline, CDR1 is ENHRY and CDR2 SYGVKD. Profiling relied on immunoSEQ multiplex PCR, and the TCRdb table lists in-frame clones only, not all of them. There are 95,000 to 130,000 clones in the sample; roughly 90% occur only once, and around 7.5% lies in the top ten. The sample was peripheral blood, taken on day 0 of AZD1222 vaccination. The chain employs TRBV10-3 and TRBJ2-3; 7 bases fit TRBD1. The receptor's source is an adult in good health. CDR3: CAISTGESDTQYF. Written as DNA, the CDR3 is TGTGCCATCAGTACAGGGGAGTCAGATACGCAGTATTTT.